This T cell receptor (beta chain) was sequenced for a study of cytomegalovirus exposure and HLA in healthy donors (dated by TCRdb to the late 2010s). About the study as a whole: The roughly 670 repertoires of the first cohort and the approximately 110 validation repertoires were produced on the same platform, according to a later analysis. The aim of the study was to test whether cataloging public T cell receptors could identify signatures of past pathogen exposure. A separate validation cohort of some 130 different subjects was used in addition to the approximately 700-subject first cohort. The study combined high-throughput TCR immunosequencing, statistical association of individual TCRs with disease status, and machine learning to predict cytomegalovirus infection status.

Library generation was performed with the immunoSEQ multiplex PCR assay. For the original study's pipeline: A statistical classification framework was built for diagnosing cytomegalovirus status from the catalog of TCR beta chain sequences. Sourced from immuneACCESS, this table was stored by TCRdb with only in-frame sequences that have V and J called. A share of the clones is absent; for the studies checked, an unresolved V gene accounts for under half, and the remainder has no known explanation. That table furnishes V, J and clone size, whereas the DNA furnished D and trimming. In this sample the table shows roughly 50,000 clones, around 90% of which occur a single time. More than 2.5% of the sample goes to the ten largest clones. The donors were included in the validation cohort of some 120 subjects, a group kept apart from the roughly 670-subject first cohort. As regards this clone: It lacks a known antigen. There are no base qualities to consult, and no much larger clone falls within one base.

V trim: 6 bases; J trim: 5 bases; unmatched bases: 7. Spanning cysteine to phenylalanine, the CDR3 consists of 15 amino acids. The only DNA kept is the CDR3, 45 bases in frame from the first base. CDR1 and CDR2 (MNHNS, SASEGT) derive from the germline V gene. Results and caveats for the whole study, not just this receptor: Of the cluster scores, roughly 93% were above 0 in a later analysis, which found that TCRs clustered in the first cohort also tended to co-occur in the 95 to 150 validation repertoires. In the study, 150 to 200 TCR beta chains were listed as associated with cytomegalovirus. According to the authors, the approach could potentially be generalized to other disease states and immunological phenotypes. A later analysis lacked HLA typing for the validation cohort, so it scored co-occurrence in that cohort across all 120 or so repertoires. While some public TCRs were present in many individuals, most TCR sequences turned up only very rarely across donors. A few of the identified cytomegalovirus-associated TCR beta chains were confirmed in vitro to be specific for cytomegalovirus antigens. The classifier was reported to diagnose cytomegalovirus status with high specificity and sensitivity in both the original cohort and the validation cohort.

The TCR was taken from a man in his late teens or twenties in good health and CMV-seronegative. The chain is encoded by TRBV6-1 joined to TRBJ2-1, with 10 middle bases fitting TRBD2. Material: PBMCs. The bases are TGTGCCAGCAGAGCACTAGCGGGGTCACACAATGAGCAGTTCTTC. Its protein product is CASRALAGSHNEQFF.